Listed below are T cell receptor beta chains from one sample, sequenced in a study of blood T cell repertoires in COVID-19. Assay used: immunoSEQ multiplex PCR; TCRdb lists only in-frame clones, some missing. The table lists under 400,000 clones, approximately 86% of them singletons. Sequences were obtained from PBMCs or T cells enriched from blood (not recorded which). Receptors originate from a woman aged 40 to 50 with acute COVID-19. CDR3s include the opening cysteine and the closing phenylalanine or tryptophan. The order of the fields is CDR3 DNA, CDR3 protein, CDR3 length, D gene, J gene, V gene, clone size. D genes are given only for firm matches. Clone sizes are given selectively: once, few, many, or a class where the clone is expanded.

TGTGCCAGCAGCTCGCTAGCGGGAGGTTCCACAGATACGCAGTATTTT CASSSLAGGSTDTQYF 16 TRBD2 TRBJ2-3 TRBV7-2 -
TGTGCCAGCAGTGAACCAGGGGGTAGCTCACCCCTCCACTTT CASSEPGGSSPLHF 14 TRBD1 TRBJ1-6 TRBV2 -
TGCGCCAGCAGCTTAAGGACAGGGAGAGAGACCCAGTACTTC CASSLRTGRETQYF 14 TRBD1 TRBJ2-5 TRBV5-1 -
TGTGCCAGCAGTTTCCGACAGTTTCAGACTGAAGCTTTCTTT CASSFRQFQTEAFF 14 - TRBJ1-1 TRBV27 -
TGTGCCAGTAGGTTACAGGGGTCCGGACCTAACTATGGCTACACCTTC CASRLQGSGPNYGYTF 16 TRBD1 TRBJ1-2 TRBV19 -
TGCGCCAGCAGCCAAGATCCCGGACAGGGGGCCAACGTCCTGACTTTC CASSQDPGQGANVLTF 16 - TRBJ2-6 TRBV4-3 -
TGTGCCAGCAGGCGACAGGGTGGTTCACCCCTCCACTTT CASRRQGGSPLHF 13 TRBD1 TRBJ1-6 TRBV6-5 -
TGTGCCAGCAGCGCAGGACAGTTGAACACTGAAGCTTTCTTT CASSAGQLNTEAFF 14 - TRBJ1-1 TRBV7-8 -
TGTGCCAGAGAACTAGCGGGGGGCTCCTACGAGCAGTACTTC CARELAGGSYEQYF 14 TRBD2 TRBJ2-7 TRBV3-1/TRBV3-2 -
TGTGCCAGCAGCTGGCTTAGCGGGAGGGCCTCCTACAATGAGCAGTTCTTC CASSWLSGRASYNEQFF 17 TRBD2 TRBJ2-1 TRBV7-8 -
TGTGCCAGCGTGACAGGGAATCATGGCTACACCTTC CASVTGNHGYTF 12 TRBD1 TRBJ1-2 TRBV11-2 once
TGTGCCAGCAGTTATTCTAGACAGGCCAATCAGCCCCAGCATTTT CASSYSRQANQPQHF 15 - TRBJ1-5 TRBV6-5 -
TGTGCCAGCAGCCAAGGTTTACTAAGCACAGATACGCAGTATTTT CASSQGLLSTDTQYF 15 - TRBJ2-3 TRBV3-1/TRBV3-2 -
TGCGCCAGCAGCCAACGGGGGAATGAGCAGTTCTTC CASSQRGNEQFF 12 - TRBJ2-1 TRBV4-1 -
TGCGCCAGCAGCAAAGGGTCCCCTACTAGAGGGGGGGACAATGAGCAGTTCTTC CASSKGSPTRGGDNEQFF 18 - TRBJ2-1 TRBV5-1 -
TGTGCCAGCAGAGCCCAGGGACTGATCCAAGAGACCCAGTACTTC CASRAQGLIQETQYF 15 - TRBJ2-5 TRBV2 -
TGTGCCAGCAGTTACTCATTAGGGACAGGGACGTACGAGCAGTACTTC CASSYSLGTGTYEQYF 16 TRBD1 TRBJ2-7 TRBV6-2/TRBV6-3 -
TGTGCCAGCAGCTTGATAACAGGGACCCAGCCCCAGCATTTT CASSLITGTQPQHF 14 - TRBJ1-5 TRBV5-5 few
TGTGCCAGCAGCTTGCAGTTCGGGGAGACCCAGTACTTC CASSLQFGETQYF 13 - TRBJ2-5 TRBV5-5 -
TGCGCCAGCAGCTTAAGGGGGGGGCCCCAGGAGCCCCAGCATTTT CASSLRGGPQEPQHF 15 - TRBJ1-5 TRBV5-1 -
TGTGCCAGCAGCTTAGCGCAGGGTGGCAATCAGCCCCAGCATTTT CASSLAQGGNQPQHF 15 - TRBJ1-5 TRBV11-2 -
TGTGCCAGCAGTTACCTGGTAAAGAGCTACGAGCAGTACTTC CASSYLVKSYEQYF 14 - TRBJ2-7 TRBV6-2/TRBV6-3 -
TGTGCCAGCAGTTTGGTCCCCGGGACAGGAATCCTCGAGCAGTACTTC CASSLVPGTGILEQYF 16 TRBD1 TRBJ2-7 TRBV28 -
TGCGCCAGCAGCGGCACAGGGGGTATGAACACTGAAGCTTTCTTT CASSGTGGMNTEAFF 15 TRBD1 TRBJ1-1 TRBV4-1 -